This entry features one TCR beta chain sequence. Antigen unknown. Investigators spread the genomic DNA of each subset evenly over several immunoSEQ plates. Measured with immunoSEQ multiplex PCR; TCRdb has only the in-frame clones, and not every one. The sample includes 1.5 million to 2.5 million clones, over 85% of them seen just once. The CDR3 contains 16 residues. Trimming stripped 0 bases from V and 2 bases from J, with 12 bases between. Germline CDR1 SGHNT, CDR2 YYREEE (reference sequence). Terminally differentiated effector memory CD45RA+ cells were excluded from the naive CD8 cells, which were CD45RO-negative and positively selected for CCR7. The data belong to a study of shared clonotypes between healthy human individuals. The study, taken as a whole, reports: A generally larger estimated richness was seen in naive subsets than in memory subsets. In contrast to clonotypes shared by all four donors, non-shared clonotypes had lower generation probabilities.

Specimen: naive CD8+ T cells sorted from blood. This clonotype was obtained from a man aged 18 to 30 in good health. This chain links TRBV5-4 with TRBJ2-1; possibly TRBD1 or TRBD2 for D (5 bases each). For the CDR3, the DNA is TGTGCCAGCAGCTTGGGGGGAGAGGGGCCCTACAATGAGCAGTTCTTC. Its translation: CASSLGGEGPYNEQFF.